This T cell receptor beta chain is from a study of T cell responses to AZD1222 COVID-19 vaccine (dated by TCRdb to the early 2020s). Background for the entire study: AZD1222 recipients whose second dose came at about 4 weeks and those whose second dose came at about 12 weeks were combined into one group, since spike-specific TCR depth and breadth did not differ between the two schedules. Trial participants were enrolled by age into 18-55, 56-69 and 70-plus year subgroups, with about 150, 27 and 61 TCR-sequenced participants respectively. TCR sequencing was performed for about 250 trial participants, of whom 200 to 220 were given two doses of AZD1222 and 26 were given two doses of MenACWY control vaccine. Here is what the overall study found, with its caveats: Spike-specific TCR breadth and depth rose significantly after two AZD1222 doses compared with day 0 and with MenACWY recipients. Participants were mostly white British and included more females than males, and it was suggested by the authors that clonal diversity may have been underestimated. In the small 56-69-year group, the increase in depth fell short of significance, most likely because of low power. The whole spike protein was spanned by vaccine-associated CD4 TCRs, and dominant responses were seen in regions 160-218 and 743-854. No day 14 peak-response samples were available, so repertoires were characterized only after the peak T cell response. Only five to seven AZD1222 recipients were SARS-CoV-2 seropositive at baseline, limiting conclusions about previously exposed vaccinees. Reportedly, almost half of the unique spike-specific TCRs recognized epitopes lying outside the regions that are mutated in the B.1.351 and B.1.1.7 variants.

The CDR3 runs 13 residues from the cysteine to the phenylalanine. The entry retains the CDR3 DNA only, 39 bases that are in frame from base 1. The junction shows trimming of 5 bases on V and 1 base on J, plus 8 bases between the germline ends. CDR1 is given as MNHEY and CDR2 as SVGEGT, both from the germline V gene. Taken with the paper, the label for time point translates to: baseline before first vaccination. The vaccinee samples were drawn from two UK trials, COV001 and COV002, one of which was a single-blind randomized controlled phase 2/3 trial testing AZD1222 (ChAdOx1 nCoV-19) in healthy adults. For TCRbeta chain sequencing, PBMC samples were collected from trial participants at day 0 and at day 28 after the second dose. Of note for this clone: The antigen it binds to is not known. One base away there is no much larger clone; base qualities are not given.

The CDR3 regions of human TCRbeta chains were analyzed by immunosequencing. Per the source publication's procedure: Repertoire TCRs were matched against a reference library of SARS-CoV-2-specific TCRs generated with the MIRA antigen-specificity platform. Breadth was defined as the fraction of unique TCRs that were SARS-CoV-2-associated, and depth was defined as the fraction of total T cells that were SARS-CoV-2-associated. Using the MIRA data, each spike-specific TCR was assigned both to the spike region to which the TCR was reactive and to a CD4 or CD8 class. Log10-transformed breadth and depth values were compared by one-way ANOVA with Sidak's multiple comparisons tests. TCRdb retrieved this table from immuneACCESS and kept in-frame rearrangements only. Not all clones are present; in checked studies, unresolved V genes account for under half, and no reason is known for the remainder. The V and J calls and clone size come from that table; D and trimming were worked out from the DNA. The sample records around 110,000 clones, roughly nine tenths of which are singletons. The leading ten clones occupy 6% to 7% of the sample.

This sequence originates from an adult in good health. The material was peripheral blood, obtained on day 0 of AZD1222 vaccination. This receptor chain uses TRBV6-2 or TRBV6-3 and TRBJ1-1, and perhaps TRBD1 as D gene, on 5 matching bases. The DNA sequence is given as TGTGCCAGCAGTATCGACAGGAACACTGAAGCTTTCTTT. It translates as CASSIDRNTEAFF.